These T cell receptor beta chains were read from a single sample in a study of human T cells and chemical hapten exposure. MiXCR, applied by TCRdb to the RACE reads, yields one record per CDR3 protein. Among approximately 87,000 distinct CDR3 sequences listed, over 9.5% were seen once. This sample comprised whole blood, obtained in connection with sensitization to the hapten diphenylcyclopropenone (DPC). All receptors derive from a woman between 40 and 50 years old with alopecia areata. Some clones in this sample may be carry-over from other donors' samples. Both conserved end residues are part of each CDR3. A D gene is named only where the DNA matches it firmly. Size is stated for part of the rows, as once, few or many counts, or as a class when the clone is expanded.

TRBV18	-	TRBJ2-2	many	CASSRGQTNTGELFF	TGTGCCAGCTCACGGGGACAAACGAACACCGGGGAGCTGTTTTTT
TRBV6-1	TRBD1	TRBJ1-2	few	CASSEGGQGTYGYTF	TGTGCCAGCAGTGAAGGGGGACAGGGAACCTATGGCTACACCTTC
TRBV7-8	-	TRBJ1-1	many	CASSLVPGEAFF	TGTGCCAGCAGCTTAGTGCCTGGTGAAGCTTTCTTT
TRBV4-2	-	TRBJ2-7	few	CASSQESRGYEQYF	TGTGCCAGCAGCCAAGAATCCCGCGGCTACGAGCAGTACTTC
TRBV20-1	-	TRBJ2-7	many	CSARDQGQSYEQYF	TGCAGTGCTAGAGATCAGGGGCAATCCTACGAGCAGTACTTC
TRBV18	-	TRBJ1-1	-	CASSPPGLNTEAFF	TGTGCCAGCTCACCCCCGGGGCTGAACACTGAAGCTTTCTTT
TRBV4-2	TRBD1	TRBJ2-1	many	CASSHQNRGLDEQFF	TGTGCCAGCAGCCACCAAAACAGGGGGTTGGATGAGCAGTTCTTC
TRBV12-3/TRBV12-4	-	TRBJ1-1	many	CASYPTGSSTAFF	TGTGCCAGCTATCCTACAGGCTCCTCTACGGCTTTCTTT
TRBV18	-	TRBJ1-5	-	CASSPGLSGQPQHF	TGTGCCAGCTCACCGGGTCTCTCAGGTCAGCCCCAGCATTTT
TRBV7-2	-	TRBJ1-1	many	CASSWNRAIEVAFF	TGTGCCAGCAGCTGGAACAGGGCAATCGAGGTAGCTTTCTTT
TRBV28	-	TRBJ2-1	-	CASTTSVYNEQFF	TGTGCCAGTACTACGTCGGTCTACAATGAGCAGTTCTTC
TRBV5-1	-	TRBJ2-7	many	CASSQDASSYEQYF	TGCGCCAGCAGCCAGGACGCGAGCTCCTACGAGCAGTACTTC
TRBV5-1	-	TRBJ1-6	many	CASSPRGGASPLHF	TGCGCCAGCAGCCCCCGGGGAGGGGCTTCACCCCTCCACTTT
TRBV29-1	-	TRBJ2-7	few	CSVRTYEQYF	TGCAGCGTACGGACCTACGAGCAGTACTTC
TRBV11-3	-	TRBJ1-1	few	CASSREGDTEAFF	TGTGCCAGCAGCCGTGAGGGGGACACTGAAGCTTTCTTT
TRBV29-1	TRBD2	TRBJ2-5	few	CSVEALAGAPLEAQYF	TGCAGCGTTGAAGCCCTAGCGGGAGCCCCCCTGGAGGCCCAGTACTTC
TRBV28	-	TRBJ2-7	many	CASSLRGALSEQYF	TGTGCCAGCAGTTTAAGAGGGGCCCTCTCCGAGCAGTACTTC
TRBV7-8	-	TRBJ2-1	few	CASSLAGTYINEQFF	TGTGCCAGCAGCCTCGCCGGGACTTACATCAATGAGCAGTTCTTC
TRBV10-3	-	TRBJ2-2	few	CAISELGAGELFF	TGTGCCATCAGTGAACTGGGAGCCGGGGAGCTGTTTTTT
TRBV29-1	TRBD1	TRBJ2-3	few	CSVDGDSLQGRTDTQYF	TGCAGCGTTGACGGGGACAGCCTCCAGGGGCGCACAGATACGCAGTATTTT
TRBV27	TRBD1	TRBJ1-1	-	CASSPSQRDRGTEAFF	TGTGCCAGCAGTCCTTCACAAAGGGACAGGGGGACTGAAGCTTTCTTT
TRBV29-1	TRBD1	TRBJ1-1	-	CSVSGTGGTGDTEAFF	TGCAGCGTCTCCGGGACAGGGGGGACAGGGGACACTGAAGCTTTCTTT
TRBV18	TRBD1	TRBJ2-7	many	CASSPNDRVGSYEQYF	TGTGCCAGCTCACCCAACGACAGGGTGGGGTCCTACGAGCAGTACTTC
TRBV12-3/TRBV12-4	-	TRBJ1-6	-	CASSPGKGSSPLHF	TGTGCCAGCAGTCCCGGAAAGGGGAGTTCACCCCTCCACTTT
TRBV29-1	-	TRBJ1-2	few	CSVKRPGGSGYTF	TGCAGCGTCAAAAGGCCGGGAGGGAGTGGCTACACCTTC
TRBV4-3	TRBD2	TRBJ2-7	-	CASSQAAAGTYEQYF	TGCGCCAGCAGCCAAGCGGCAGCGGGAACCTACGAGCAGTACTTC
TRBV24-1	-	TRBJ1-1	few	CATSDSERAEPLNTEAFF	TGTGCCACCAGTGATTCCGAGAGGGCAGAACCCTTGAACACTGAAGCTTTCTTT
TRBV27	-	TRBJ1-6	many	CASGFRESYNSPLHF	TGTGCCAGTGGATTCAGGGAGTCCTATAATTCACCCCTCCACTTT
TRBV20-1	-	TRBJ1-5	-	CSARGGHGTNQPQHF	TGCAGTGCTAGAGGGGGCCATGGCACCAATCAGCCCCAGCATTTT
TRBV7-9	-	TRBJ2-2	-	CASNGGGHAGELFF	TGTGCCAGCAATGGGGGAGGCCACGCCGGGGAGCTGTTTTTT
TRBV7-2	-	TRBJ1-2	-	CASSLISNYGYTF	TGTGCCAGCAGCTTAATCAGTAACTATGGCTACACCTTC
TRBV10-3	-	TRBJ2-6	many	CAISDSGAGANVLTF	TGTGCCATCAGTGACTCAGGGGCGGGGGCCAACGTCCTGACTTTC
TRBV3-1	TRBD2	TRBJ2-1	-	CASSPSGLAGVHEQFF	TGTGCCAGCAGCCCTTCCGGACTAGCGGGAGTTCATGAGCAGTTCTTC
TRBV20-1	-	TRBJ2-7	-	CSAPWTAYEQYF	TGCAGTGCTCCCTGGACAGCCTACGAGCAGTACTTC
TRBV7-2	-	TRBJ1-2	many	CASSSKSGPEGYTF	TGTGCCAGCAGCTCCAAGTCTGGGCCAGAGGGCTACACCTTC
TRBV20-1	-	TRBJ2-5	-	CSALRDQETQYF	TGCAGTGCTCTCCGGGATCAAGAGACCCAGTACTTC
TRBV29-1	TRBD2	TRBJ2-2	-	CSVLAGGPGTTGELFF	TGCAGCGTATTAGCGGGGGGGCCTGGGACCACCGGGGAGCTGTTTTTT
TRBV7-2	TRBD1	TRBJ1-2	few	CASSSKTGLEGYTF	TGTGCCAGCAGCTCTAAGACAGGGCTGGAAGGCTACACCTTC
TRBV7-2	-	TRBJ1-2	few	CASSLLGANYGYTF	TGTGCCAGCAGCTTGCTAGGGGCTAACTATGGCTACACCTTC
TRBV29-1	TRBD2	TRBJ2-7	few	CSVEVGGSGYEQYF	TGCAGCGTTGAAGTCGGCGGGAGTGGCTACGAGCAGTACTTC
TRBV5-1	-	TRBJ2-7	many	CASSPTTGTYEQYF	TGCGCCAGCAGCCCAACCACAGGGACCTACGAGCAGTACTTC
TRBV6-5	-	TRBJ1-6	-	CASSMNVGSSNSPLHF	TGTGCCAGCAGCATGAACGTAGGGAGTAGTAATTCACCCCTCCACTTT
TRBV9	TRBD2	TRBJ2-7	few	CASSPRGAGGSRYEQYF	TGTGCCAGCAGCCCCCGGGGTGCGGGAGGGAGTCGCTACGAGCAGTACTTC
TRBV7-2	TRBD1	TRBJ2-7	-	CASSLGGQGREQYF	TGTGCCAGCAGCTTAGGGGGACAGGGTCGGGAGCAGTACTTC
TRBV9	-	TRBJ1-1	-	CASSVGGKNTEAFF	TGTGCCAGCAGCGTAGGAGGGAAGAACACTGAAGCTTTCTTT
TRBV19	-	TRBJ2-7	few	CASSIDASGEWYEQYF	TGTGCCAGTAGTATAGATGCTTCGGGGGAGTGGTACGAGCAGTACTTC
TRBV4-2	TRBD1	TRBJ2-7	few	CASSPGQGAPSYEQYF	TGTGCCAGCAGCCCGGGACAGGGGGCGCCTTCCTACGAGCAGTACTTC
TRBV7-2	-	TRBJ1-2	many	CASSSRGGGYTF	TGTGCCAGCAGCTCGCGGGGGGGTGGCTACACCTTC
TRBV7-9	TRBD1	TRBJ1-2	many	CASSSTGTGVDGYTF	TGTGCCAGCAGCTCCACCGGGACAGGGGTCGATGGCTACACCTTC
TRBV27	-	TRBJ1-3	-	CASWPAGQAGNTIYF	TGTGCCTCCTGGCCGGCAGGACAAGCTGGAAACACCATATATTTT
TRBV27	TRBD1	TRBJ1-6	-	CASSLFGQGGYNSPLHF	TGTGCCAGCAGTTTATTTGGACAGGGGGGTTATAATTCACCCCTCCACTTT
TRBV7-8	-	TRBJ2-3	many	CASSHLRTDTQYF	TGTGCCAGCAGCCATCTGCGCACAGATACGCAGTATTTT
TRBV29-1	-	TRBJ2-5	-	CSVEEARSHGETQYF	TGCAGCGTTGAAGAAGCCCGAAGCCACGGGGAGACCCAGTACTTC
TRBV29-1	TRBD1	TRBJ2-5	few	CSVGQAGKTQYF	TGCAGCGTGGGACAGGCCGGGAAGACCCAGTACTTC
TRBV12-3/TRBV12-4	-	TRBJ1-2	-	CASSWAGDYGYTF	TGTGCCAGCAGTTGGGCGGGGGACTATGGCTACACCTTC
TRBV2	-	TRBJ2-2	many	CASSEASSYTGELFF	TGTGCCAGCAGTGAAGCCTCCTCGTACACCGGGGAGCTGTTTTTT
TRBV29-1	-	TRBJ2-6	-	CSVGTAGANVLTF	TGCAGCGTTGGGACGGCCGGGGCCAACGTCCTGACTTTC
TRBV6-5	-	TRBJ2-1	few	CASSTPGPNEQFF	TGTGCCAGCAGTACTCCGGGGCCCAATGAGCAGTTCTTC
TRBV4-3	-	TRBJ2-2	-	CASSQEPGTGELFF	TGCGCCAGCAGCCAAGAACCCGGCACCGGGGAGCTGTTTTTT